This T cell receptor beta chain was captured in a study of identical twins' blood T cells. Study as a whole: Twelve libraries, six alpha and six beta, gave approximately 50 million reads.

This clonotype occurred a few times. What it binds is unknown. The CDR3 loop spans 14 amino acids. The germline V gene has CDR1 MNHNS and CDR2 SASEGT. The V end lost 7 bases, the J end lost 4 bases, and 15 bases lay between the germline ends. Three pairs of healthy female monozygous twins were the donors. Both ends of each TCR cDNA library bore sample-specific barcodes. TCRdb re-called the 5' RACE reads with MiXCR, one entry per CDR3 protein. The sample has a few hundred thousand distinct CDR3 sequences; around 30% are singletons. General observations from the study: Environmental influences on twin similarity could not be excluded.

This chain uses TRBV6-1 with TRBJ2-3, with D perhaps TRBD2 (6 bases). Specimen: PBMCs. This receptor was taken from a woman between 18 and 50 years old in good health. The CDR3 DNA reads TGTGCCAGCACAACCGGGACTCACCCAGATACGCAGTATTTT. It specifies CASTTGTHPDTQYF.